Presented here are 8 T cell receptor beta chains from one specimen sequenced in a study of response to subunit inactivated influenza vaccine. TCRdb itself ran the RT-PCR reads through MiXCR, one entry per CDR3 protein. The repertoire holds about 500,000 distinct CDR3 sequences, with approximately 15% as singletons. Sequences were derived from CD4+ T cells sorted from PBMCs, sampled roughly 24 months after vaccination. The receptors derive from a man between 50 and 75 years old who received an inactivated influenza vaccine.

The chain carries TRBV12-3 or TRBV12-4 and TRBJ2-7; the D gene is possibly TRBD1 (6 bases). This CDR3 comprises 14 residues. V lost 6 bases and J 6 bases, leaving 18 bases between the germline ends. This chain's CDR3 is CASRQTTRGSEQYF. The CDR3, as DNA: TGTGCCAGCAGGCAAACCACCAGGGGTTCCGAGCAGTACTTC.

The V call is TRBV19, the J call TRBJ2-3; D gene ambiguous. Germline lookup yields CDR1 LNHDA and CDR2 SQIVND (reference sequence). V lost 3 bases and J 7 bases, leaving 11 bases between the germline ends. The CDR3 is 13 amino acids. CDR3 nucleotide sequence: TGTGCCAGTAGTATGAGCCAGTCAAATACGCAGTATTTT. The encoded protein is CASSMSQSNTQYF.

The rearrangement links TRBV14 to TRBJ2-2; D is possibly TRBD1 (5 bases). CDR3 length: 14 amino acids. Trimming stripped 0 bases from V and 6 bases from J, with 8 bases between. The germline gives CDR1 SGHDN, CDR2 FVKESK. The chain's CDR3 is CASSQDIGAGELFF. The CDR3 bases are TGTGCCAGCAGCCAAGATATAGGGGCCGGGGAGCTGTTTTTT. Full variable domain (missing parts from reference TRBV14 and TRBJ2-2): EAGVTQFPSHSVIEKGQTVTLRCDPISGHDNLYWYRRVMGKEIKFLLHFVKESKQDESGMPNNRFLAERTGGTYSTLKVQPAELEDSGVYFCASSQDIGAGELFFGEGSRLTVL.

CDR3 sequence: CSVAIGIYPRTQETQYF. CDR3 DNA sequence: TGCAGCGTTGCTATTGGTATTTATCCCCGGACCCAAGAGACCCAGTACTTC. The chain joins TRBV29-1 to TRBJ2-5; D is unclear. CDR1 is SQVTM and CDR2 is ANQGSEA in the germline V gene. The V gene lost 4 bases and the J gene lost 1 base, with 22 bases spanning the gap. This CDR3 spans 17 amino acids.

The chain recombines TRBV10-3 with TRBJ2-1; the match to TRBD2 covers 11 bases. The CDR3 totals 14 residues. Germline loops: CDR1 ENHRY, CDR2 SYGVKD. Trimming took 6 bases from V and 10 from J; bases not matched to a gene: 8. CDR3 residues: CAIRSGLADGEQFF. The CDR3 DNA is TGTGCCATCAGATCGGGACTAGCGGACGGGGAGCAGTTCTTC.

This clonotype was observed a handful of times. The chain uses TRBV5-1 and TRBJ2-2; no clear D. This CDR3 region has 15 residues. The ends were cut back, 4 bases at V and 2 bases at J, with 12 bases in the middle. CDR1 and CDR2 (germline): SGHRS, YFSETQ. This CDR3 is CASSPRFANTGELFF. The CDR3 coding sequence is TGCGCCAGCAGCCCTCGATTCGCTAACACCGGGGAGCTGTTTTTT.

This clonotype was detected only a few times. This sequence joins TRBV5-1 and TRBJ1-4, with D hard to call. The V and J ends lost 4 bases and 5 bases respectively, with 12 bases between them. The CDR3 has 14 amino acids. The V gene's germline CDR1 is SGHRS and CDR2 YFSETQ. CDR3 nucleotides: TGCGCCAGCAGCCGGGAAGATCTGAATGAAAAACTGTTTTTT. Translating it yields CASSREDLNEKLFF. The whole variable domain, filled in from reference TRBV5-1 and TRBJ1-4, reads KAGVTQTPRYLIKTRGQQVTLSCSPISGHRSVSWYQQTPGQGLQFLFEYFSETQRNKGNFPGRFSGRQFSNSRSEMNVSTLELGDSALYLCASSREDLNEKLFFGSGTQLSVL.

This chain uses TRBV20-1 with TRBJ2-7; TRBD2 is a possible D gene (7 bases). This CDR3 is built from 13 residues. The germline V gene encodes CDR1 DFQATT and CDR2 SNEGSKA (reference sequence). V was shortened by 4 bases and J by 3 bases, with 13 bases between the two germline ends. The CDR3 DNA reads as TGCAGTGCTAAGGGGGGAGGGGGCTACGAGCAGTACTTC. As protein: CSAKGGGGYEQYF.